These 32 T cell receptor beta chains originate from one sample sequenced in a study of vaccination and CD4 T cells after COVID-19. The Oncomine TCR Beta short-read assay sequenced DNA from cultured CD4+ T cells. MiXCR was run by TCRdb on the PCR reads, yielding one entry per CDR3 protein. The table lists fewer than 15,000 distinct CDR3 sequences, approximately 61% of them singletons. The sample's treatment: approximately 9-day PBMC culture with coronavirus spike peptide pools or control peptides (ViraFEST assay). Their cognate antigens are unknown. Sequences were obtained from CD4+ T cells from blood, cultured in vitro. The receptor source for this set is a human donor who had recovered from COVID-19.

In its sample, this clonotype was seen once. The chain is built from TRBV6-5 and TRBJ2-3, with a weak D call TRBD2 (6 bases). CDR1 and CDR2 (germline): MNHEY, SVGAGI. Trimming removed 2 bases at V and 4 bases at J, with 16 bases between. This CDR3 is 16 amino acids long. CDR3 in amino acids: CASSYQERAGADTQYF. The CDR3, as DNA: TGTGCCAGCAGTTACCAGGAGCGGGCTGGAGCAGATACGCAGTATTTT.

The rearrangement uses TRBV20-1 and TRBJ1-1; perhaps TRBD1 as D (6 bases). Trimming cost V 2 bases and J 7 bases, with 14 bases left between them. The CDR3 length is 13 residues. Germline loops: CDR1 DFQATT, CDR2 SNEGSKA (reference sequence). DNA for the CDR3: TGCAGTGCTAGATTTACAGGGAGCCGTGAAGCTTTCTTT. This sequence encodes CSARFTGSREAFF.

This clonotype was detected only a few times. V and J are TRBV2 and TRBJ1-2; 7 bases line up with TRBD1. The CDR3 is 14 amino acids. Germline loops: CDR1 SNHLY, CDR2 FYNNEI. The ends lost 6 bases at V and 4 bases at J; junction bases unmatched: 8. In DNA form, the CDR3 reads TGTGCCAGCAGGATCCCGGGACAGTCCTATGGCTACACCTTC. This translates into CASRIPGQSYGYTF.

The V and J genes are TRBV10-3 and TRBJ1-1, with D possibly TRBD1 on 6 matching bases. CDR1 and CDR2 from the germline V gene are ENHRY and SYGVKD. The CDR3 sequence is 13 residues long. Trimming cost V 6 bases and J 1 base, with 9 bases left between them. Here the CDR3 reads CAIRVQGNTEAFF. The CDR3 DNA is TGTGCCATCAGAGTACAGGGGAACACTGAAGCTTTCTTT.

The rearrangement links TRBV20-1 to TRBJ2-5; 7 nucleotides agree with TRBD1. This CDR3 comprises 17 residues. Germline V gives CDR1 DFQATT, CDR2 SNEGSKA (reference sequence). V dropped 3 bases and J dropped 0; count of bases not matched to a gene: 13. CDR3 nucleotide sequence: TGCAGTGCTAGTGATCAAAGGGGGCCCCCGTACCAAGAGACCCAGTACTTC. It translates to CSASDQRGPPYQETQYF.

The rearrangement links TRBV18 to TRBJ1-6; D ambiguous. Germline CDR1 is KGHSH and CDR2 is LQKENI. The CDR3 contains 12 residues. The V gene lost 4 bases and the J gene lost 8 bases, with 6 bases spanning the gap. DNA of the CDR3: TGTGCCAGCTCACGACCAGATTCACCCCTCCACTTT. It translates to CASSRPDSPLHF.

The chain combines TRBV7-9 with TRBJ1-2; D not certain. The CDR3 is made up of 16 amino acids. V lost 5 bases, J lost 4 bases, and 20 bases lay in between. Germline assignment: CDR1 SEHNR and CDR2 FQNEAQ (reference sequence). CDR3 region: CASSLGLGFSFYGYTF. The CDR3 bases are TGTGCCAGCAGCCTAGGTCTGGGCTTCTCCTTCTATGGCTACACCTTC.

V and J are TRBV5-1 and TRBJ2-2; D may be TRBD2 (6 bases). The CDR3 contains 15 residues. Germline V gene sequence: CDR1 SGHRS, CDR2 YFSETQ. V dropped 2 bases and J dropped 7 bases, with 15 bases sitting between them. The CDR3 nucleotides are TGCGCCAGCAGCTTCGGGACCAAAGCGGGCGGGGAGCTGTTTTTT. The encoded protein is CASSFGTKAGGELFF.

J is TRBJ1-2 and V is TRBV7-9; possibly TRBD1 for D (5 bases). From germline, CDR1 is SEHNR and CDR2 FQNEAQ (reference sequence). The CDR3 is 12 amino acids. V lost 4 bases to trimming and J lost 10 bases, with 13 bases between them. The CDR3 protein is CASSSEQVHYTF. The CDR3 bases are TGTGCCAGCAGCTCAGAACAGGTGCACTACACCTTC.

This chain connects TRBV27 to TRBJ1-2; 7 bases are shared with TRBD1. Per germline, CDR1 MNHEY and CDR2 SMNVEV (reference sequence). J gave up 4 bases and V 5 bases, and 7 bases lay outside the gene matches. This CDR3 has 14 residues. In nucleotides, the CDR3 is TGTGCCAGCAGTGCCGGGGACAGCGCCTATGGCTACACCTTC. Translation gives CASSAGDSAYGYTF.

In DNA, the CDR3 is TGTGCCAGCAGCTTAGTAGGAGGAAACACTGAAGCTTTCTTT. The encoded protein is CASSLVGGNTEAFF. The chain has TRBV7-9 and TRBJ1-1; D gene unclear. Germline-derived CDR1 and CDR2 are SEHNR and FQNEAQ (reference sequence). This CDR3 comprises 14 residues. Trimming shortened V by 1 base and J by 2 bases, and 8 bases separated the two germline ends.

The V gene is TRBV7-2, the J gene TRBJ2-7; 8 bases align to TRBD1. CDR1 and CDR2 (germline): SGHTA, FQGNSA. V dropped 5 bases and J dropped 0; count of bases not matched to a gene: 6. CDR3 length: 15 amino acids. CDR3 amino acids: CASSRGQASSYEQYF. The CDR3 nucleotides are TGTGCCAGCAGCCGGGGACAGGCCAGCTCCTACGAGCAGTACTTC.

This clonotype was detected once. The chain combines TRBV27 with TRBJ2-7, with TRBD2 identical over 14 bases. J was trimmed by 2 bases and V by 3 bases; bases with no gene match: 3. This CDR3 has 16 residues. Germline CDR1 MNHEY, CDR2 SMNVEV (reference sequence). CDR3 in amino acids: CASSLGGLAGAYEQYF. The CDR3 DNA reads TGTGCCAGCAGTTTGGGGGGACTAGCGGGGGCCTACGAGCAGTACTTC.

A few counts support this clonotype. The rearrangement joins TRBV10-3 to TRBJ1-5; the D is unclear. The CDR3 is made up of 15 amino acids. Germline V gene sequence: CDR1 ENHRY, CDR2 SYGVKD. V was clipped by 2 bases and J by 4 bases, with 12 bases between them. The CDR3 loop reads CAISEIGPNNQPQHF. The CDR3 DNA sequence: TGTGCCATCAGTGAGATAGGGCCTAATAATCAGCCCCAGCATTTT.

V and J are TRBV19 and TRBJ1-5; 7 positions agree with TRBD1. CDR1 and CDR2 (germline): LNHDA, SQIVND (reference sequence). The CDR3 is made up of 13 amino acids. The V and J ends lost 6 bases and 3 bases, in that order; junction bases with no gene match: 2. The CDR3 protein is CASSGTVNQPQHF. In DNA, the CDR3 is TGTGCCAGTAGCGGGACAGTCAATCAGCCCCAGCATTTT.

This clonotype came up once. V and J are TRBV24-1 and TRBJ2-2; D not certain. Germline V gives CDR1 KGHDR, CDR2 SFDVKD. The CDR3 contains 17 residues. V was trimmed by 8 bases and J by 1 base, leaving 19 bases between them. CDR3 region: CATTTGQLDWNTGELFF. The CDR3 DNA sequence: TGTGCCACCACAACCGGCCAGCTTGACTGGAACACCGGGGAGCTGTTTTTT.

The chain couples TRBV19 to TRBJ2-7, with 10 bases aligning to TRBD1. The CDR3 totals 14 residues. Trimming at V came to 4 bases and at J to 2 bases, leaving 2 bases not matched to a gene. Germline CDR1 reads LNHDA; CDR2 reads SQIVND (reference sequence). CDR3 amino acids: CASSTGTGAYEQYF. CDR3 sequence (DNA): TGTGCCAGTAGTACTGGGACAGGGGCCTACGAGCAGTACTTC.

V and J are TRBV12-3 or TRBV12-4 and TRBJ2-3, with 12 positions matching TRBD2. Trimming removed 6 bases from V and 7 bases from J; junction bases left unmatched: 8. The CDR3 loop spans 15 amino acids. The CDR3 is CASSPTSGRPNTQYF. CDR3 nucleotides: TGTGCCAGCAGCCCTACTAGCGGGAGGCCCAATACGCAGTATTTT.

The chain links TRBV28 to TRBJ1-5; D call uncertain. Germline V gene sequence: CDR1 MDHEN, CDR2 SYDVKM. The V end was cut by 7 bases, the J end by 6 bases, with 10 bases between. The CDR3 is made up of 12 amino acids. The CDR3 DNA reads as TGTGCCAGCAATACCGAGGGTCAGCCCCAGCATTTT. Its translation: CASNTEGQPQHF.

This clonotype has only one observation. CDR3 loop: CASSQAEGEGLGEQFF. For the CDR3, the DNA is TGTGCCAGCAGCCAAGCGGAGGGGGAGGGCCTTGGTGAGCAGTTCTTC. This chain uses TRBV7-9 with TRBJ2-1, with D perhaps matching TRBD2 (7 bases). The CDR3 is 16 amino acids. With 5 bases removed from V and 9 bases from J, the gap between germline ends came to 23 bases. Germline V gene lookup returns CDR1 SEHNR and CDR2 FQNEAQ (reference sequence).

The rearrangement uses TRBV7-9 and TRBJ1-2, with 7 bases fitting TRBD1. The trim removed 7 bases at V and 0 bases at J, leaving 5 bases unmatched. The CDR3 covers 14 residues. Germline CDR1 and CDR2: SEHNR and FQNEAQ (reference sequence). The CDR3, as DNA: TGTGCCAGCACCGGACAGGAAACTAACTATGGCTACACCTTC. Translated: CASTGQETNYGYTF.

The V and J genes are TRBV27 and TRBJ2-1; 10 bases are shared with TRBD2. The CDR3 is made up of 16 amino acids. V shed 4 bases and J 9 bases; nucleotides not matched to a gene: 12. Germline V gene lookup returns CDR1 MNHEY and CDR2 SMNVEV (reference sequence). The CDR3 spells CASSYSGRAQFGEQFF. DNA for the CDR3: TGTGCCAGCAGTTACAGCGGGAGGGCCCAGTTCGGTGAGCAGTTCTTC.

V and J are TRBV6-1 and TRBJ1-5, with unresolved D. Trimming took off 2 bases at V and 2 bases at J, with 4 bases between the two ends. Germline V lookup: CDR1 MNHNS, CDR2 SASEGT. The CDR3 has 13 residues. The CDR3 loop is CASSELGNQPQHF. As DNA, the CDR3 is TGTGCCAGCAGTGAATTGGGCAATCAGCCCCAGCATTTT.

The chain combines TRBV20-1 with TRBJ1-6, with D tentatively TRBD1 (6 bases). Germline CDR1 and CDR2: DFQATT and SNEGSKA (reference sequence). CDR3 length equals 13 residues. The germline V and J ends were trimmed by 4 bases and 8 bases, with 12 bases remaining between them. The CDR3 coding sequence is TGCAGTGCTAAGCAGGGGCTGGATTCACCCCTCCACTTT. Its translation is CSAKQGLDSPLHF.

This clonotype was seen only a few times. CDR3 amino acids: CASSYVGTGNHGYTF. CDR3 coding DNA: TGTGCCAGCAGTTACGTCGGTACAGGGAATCATGGCTACACCTTC. The chain joins TRBV6-5 to TRBJ1-2; TRBD1 might be the D (6 bases). The germline V gene has CDR1 MNHEY and CDR2 SVGAGI. The CDR3 has 15 amino acids. Trimming took off 2 bases at V and 6 bases at J, with 16 bases between the two ends.

The genes are TRBV20-1 and TRBJ2-2; possible D gene TRBD2, 7 bases. Germline V gives CDR1 DFQATT, CDR2 SNEGSKA (reference sequence). Trimming removed 5 bases at V and 3 bases at J, with 19 bases between. This CDR3 spans 16 amino acids. Here the CDR3 DNA reads TGCAGTGCTCCGTTCGTTGGCGGGGGCCACACCGGGGAGCTGTTTTTT. The encoded protein is CSAPFVGGGHTGELFF.

The chain couples TRBV11-2 to TRBJ1-2; D uncertain. CDR1 is SGHAT and CDR2 is FQNNGV in the germline V gene. V was pared by 0 bases and J by 3 bases, with 5 bases between. The CDR3 loop spans 13 amino acids. This chain's CDR3 is CASSLDGDYGYTF. The CDR3 DNA follows: TGTGCCAGCAGCTTAGACGGGGACTATGGCTACACCTTC. Using reference TRBV11-2 and TRBJ1-2 for the parts outside the CDR3, the full variable domain is EAGVAQSPRYKIIEKRQSVAFWCNPISGHATLYWYQQILGQGPKLLIQFQNNGVVDDSQLPKDRFSAERLKGVDSTLKIQPAKLEDSAVYLCASSLDGDYGYTFGSGTRLTVV.

This clonotype was counted once. The chain couples TRBV6-1 to TRBJ1-1; TRBD1 matches at 7 bases. Germline V gives CDR1 MNHNS, CDR2 SASEGT. The CDR3 extends over 16 amino acids. The V gene end was trimmed by 6 bases and the J gene end by 1 base; junction bases not matched to a gene: 11. The CDR3 region is CASRGGQAVKNTEAFF. The CDR3 DNA sequence: TGTGCCAGCAGGGGAGGACAGGCGGTCAAGAACACTGAAGCTTTCTTT.

This chain connects TRBV28 to TRBJ2-6; D is perhaps TRBD1 (5 bases). Per the germline V gene, CDR1 is MDHEN and CDR2 is SYDVKM. This CDR3 spans 18 amino acids. The V end lost 6 bases, the J end lost 0 bases, and 18 bases lay between the germline ends. Here the CDR3 DNA reads TGTGCCAGCAGACTATGGCAGGGTTCCTTCTCTGGGGCCAACGTCCTGACTTTC. This translates into CASRLWQGSFSGANVLTF.

This clonotype was recorded a few times. The V gene is TRBV6-1, the J gene TRBJ2-5; 11 positions agree with TRBD1. The CDR3 length is 18 residues. Germline V CDR1 and CDR2: MNHNS, SASEGT. After removal of 4 bases from V and 0 bases from J, the junction contained 10 bases not matched to a gene. CDR3 in amino acids: CASSGTPGQGEYQETQYF. The CDR3 bases are TGTGCCAGCAGTGGCACACCGGGACAGGGGGAGTACCAAGAGACCCAGTACTTC.

V gene TRBV27 combines with J gene TRBJ1-1; D is possibly TRBD1 (6 bases). This CDR3 is built from 15 residues. Trimming removed 6 bases from V and 5 bases from J, with 19 bases in between. Germline V gene data show CDR1 as MNHEY and CDR2 as SMNVEV (reference sequence). This CDR3 reads CASSTPLQGSTEAFF. The CDR3 DNA is TGTGCCAGCAGCACGCCCCTCCAGGGGAGTACTGAAGCTTTCTTT.

The chain carries TRBV28 and TRBJ1-2, with D perhaps TRBD1 (6 bases). Germline V gene sequence: CDR1 MDHEN, CDR2 SYDVKM. The CDR3 consists of 13 residues. The V end lost 6 bases, the J end lost 8 bases, and 16 bases lay between the germline ends. The CDR3 DNA follows: TGTGCCAGCAGAACCTTACAGGGCCAGGGCTACACCTTC. This sequence encodes CASRTLQGQGYTF.